Sequencing of this T cell receptor (beta chain) was carried out in a study of blood T cell repertoires in COVID-19. Assay used: immunoSEQ multiplex PCR; TCRdb lists only in-frame clones, some missing. The data contain about 250,000 clones, over 80% of them singletons. The CDR3 has 15 residues. Trimming stripped 6 bases from V and 2 bases from J, with 14 bases between. Germline V gene lookup returns CDR1 KGHSH and CDR2 LQKENI. The study drew participants aged about 18 to 89 years from fewer than 30 US areas. Source material: PBMCs or T cells enriched from blood (not recorded which). The chain links TRBV18 to TRBJ1-3, with no clear D. The origin of this receptor is a woman aged 18 to 35 who had recovered from COVID-19. CDR3 sequence reads: CASSPTTRTGNTIYF. In DNA form, the CDR3 reads TGTGCCAGCTCCCCAACTACACGGACTGGAAACACCATATATTTT.